This paragraph covers one T cell receptor beta chain sequence. Its antigen remains unidentified. The study reverse transcribed the entire isolated RNA, so it sequenced expressed TCRB transcripts. Data came from immunoSEQ multiplex PCR; TCRdb stores just in-frame clones and leaves some out. The sample carries around 260,000 clones, 24% recorded once. The data were obtained in a study of beta chain features in type 1 diabetes. Study findings and constraints: There was a moderate but significant shortening of TCRB CDR3s in all four CD4+ subsets of Type 1 diabetes patients.

Per the germline V gene, CDR1 is SGHNT and CDR2 is YYREEE (reference sequence). CDR3 length: 15 amino acids. The J segment lost 5 bases and the V segment lost 0 bases, leaving 5 bases of the junction unmatched. This TCR was sampled from a woman in her thirties with type 1 diabetes. What was sequenced was naive CD4+ T cells from blood. The gene calls are TRBV5-4 and TRBJ1-5; 7 bases match TRBD1. CDR3 in DNA: TGTGCCAGCAGCTTGGGAGGGGGCCGGGATCAGCCCCAGCATTTT. Its protein is CASSLGGGRDQPQHF.